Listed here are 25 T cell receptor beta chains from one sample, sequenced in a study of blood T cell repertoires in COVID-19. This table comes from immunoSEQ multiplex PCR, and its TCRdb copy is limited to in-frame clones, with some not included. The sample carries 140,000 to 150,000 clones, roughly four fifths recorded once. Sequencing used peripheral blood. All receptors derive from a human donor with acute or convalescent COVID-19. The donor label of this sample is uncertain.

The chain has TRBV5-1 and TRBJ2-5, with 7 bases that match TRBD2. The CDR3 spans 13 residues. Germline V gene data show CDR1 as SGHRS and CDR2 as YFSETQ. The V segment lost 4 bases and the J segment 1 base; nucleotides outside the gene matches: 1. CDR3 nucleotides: TGCGCCAGCAGCCGGGGGGTCCAAGAGACCCAGTACTTC. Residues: CASSRGVQETQYF.

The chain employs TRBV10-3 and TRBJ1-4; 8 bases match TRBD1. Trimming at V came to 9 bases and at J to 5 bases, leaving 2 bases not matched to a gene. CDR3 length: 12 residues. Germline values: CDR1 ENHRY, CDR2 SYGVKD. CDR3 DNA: TGTGCCATTCGGGACAGGAATGAAAAACTGTTTTTT. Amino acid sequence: CAIRDRNEKLFF.

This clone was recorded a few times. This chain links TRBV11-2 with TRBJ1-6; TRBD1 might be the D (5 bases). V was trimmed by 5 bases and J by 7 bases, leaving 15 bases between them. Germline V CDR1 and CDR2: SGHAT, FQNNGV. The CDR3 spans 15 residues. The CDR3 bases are TGTGCCAGCAGCCCTGAGGGACTGCCAAATTCACCCCTCCACTTT. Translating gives CASSPEGLPNSPLHF.

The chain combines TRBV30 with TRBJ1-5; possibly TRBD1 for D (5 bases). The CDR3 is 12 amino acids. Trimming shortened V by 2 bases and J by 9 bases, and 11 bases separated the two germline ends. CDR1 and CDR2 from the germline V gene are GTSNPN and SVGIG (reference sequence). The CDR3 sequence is CAWSLGPGPQHF. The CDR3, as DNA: TGTGCCTGGAGTTTGGGGCCCGGGCCCCAGCATTTT. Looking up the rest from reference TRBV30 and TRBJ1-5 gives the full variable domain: SQTIHQWPATLVQPVGSPLSLECTVEGTSNPNLYWYRQAAGRGLQLLFYSVGIGQISSEVPQNLSASRPQDRQFILSSKKLLLSDSGFYLCAWSLGPGPQHFGDGTRLSIL.

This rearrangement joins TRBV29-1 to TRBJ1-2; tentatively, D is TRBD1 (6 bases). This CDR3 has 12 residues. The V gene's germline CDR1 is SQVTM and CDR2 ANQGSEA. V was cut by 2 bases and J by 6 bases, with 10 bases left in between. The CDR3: CSVETGNNGYTF. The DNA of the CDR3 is TGCAGCGTTGAAACAGGGAATAATGGCTACACCTTC.

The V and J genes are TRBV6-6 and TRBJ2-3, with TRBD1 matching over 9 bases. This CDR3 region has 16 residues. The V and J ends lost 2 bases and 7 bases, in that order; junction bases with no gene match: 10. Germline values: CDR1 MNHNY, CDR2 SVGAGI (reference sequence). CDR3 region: CASSYQGQGTPYTQYF. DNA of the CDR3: TGTGCCAGCAGTTACCAGGGACAGGGAACGCCATATACGCAGTATTTT.

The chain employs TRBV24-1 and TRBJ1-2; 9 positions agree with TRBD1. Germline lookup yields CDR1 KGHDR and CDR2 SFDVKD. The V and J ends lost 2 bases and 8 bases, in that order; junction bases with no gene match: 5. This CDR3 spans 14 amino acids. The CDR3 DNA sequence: TGTGCCACCAGTGATTCGGGACAGGGCGGCGGCTACACCTTC. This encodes CATSDSGQGGGYTF.

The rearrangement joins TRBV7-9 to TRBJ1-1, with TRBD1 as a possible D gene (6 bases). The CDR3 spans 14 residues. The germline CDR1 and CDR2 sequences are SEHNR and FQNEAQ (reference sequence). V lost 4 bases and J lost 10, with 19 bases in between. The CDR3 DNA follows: TGTGCCAGCAGCTCCTTTAGGATGGGGGCTGTAGCTTTCTTT. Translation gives CASSSFRMGAVAFF.

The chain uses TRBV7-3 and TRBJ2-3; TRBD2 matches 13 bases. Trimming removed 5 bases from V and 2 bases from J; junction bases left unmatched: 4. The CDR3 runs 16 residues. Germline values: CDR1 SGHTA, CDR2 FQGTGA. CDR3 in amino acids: CASSPGLAGATDTQYF. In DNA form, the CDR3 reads TGTGCCAGCAGCCCTGGACTAGCGGGGGCCACAGATACGCAGTATTTT.

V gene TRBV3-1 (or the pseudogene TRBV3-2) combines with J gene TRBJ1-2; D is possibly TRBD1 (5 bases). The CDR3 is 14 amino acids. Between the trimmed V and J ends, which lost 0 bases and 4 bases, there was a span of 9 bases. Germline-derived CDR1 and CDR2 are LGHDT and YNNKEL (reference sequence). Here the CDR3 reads CASSQEQEGYGYTF. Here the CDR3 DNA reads TGTGCCAGCAGCCAAGAACAGGAGGGCTATGGCTACACCTTC.

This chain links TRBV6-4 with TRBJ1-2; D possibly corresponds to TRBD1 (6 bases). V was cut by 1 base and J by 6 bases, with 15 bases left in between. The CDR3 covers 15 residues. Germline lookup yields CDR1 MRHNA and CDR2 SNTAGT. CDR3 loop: CASSDLVAGADGYTF. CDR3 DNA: TGTGCCAGCAGTGACTTAGTAGCGGGGGCGGATGGCTACACCTTC.

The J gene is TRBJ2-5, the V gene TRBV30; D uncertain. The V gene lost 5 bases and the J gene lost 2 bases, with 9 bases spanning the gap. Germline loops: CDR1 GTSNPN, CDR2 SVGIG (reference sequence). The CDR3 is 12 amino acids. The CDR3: CAWVTRQETQYF. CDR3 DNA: TGTGCCTGGGTGACTCGGCAAGAGACCCAGTACTTC.

The CDR3 is CARGTGGRNTEAFF. CDR3 nucleotides: TGTGCCCGCGGGACAGGGGGGAGGAACACTGAAGCTTTCTTT. The rearrangement links TRBV30 to TRBJ1-1, with 11 bases lining up with TRBD1. Unmatched junction bases numbered 6, after V lost 8 bases and J lost 1 base. Germline CDR1 reads GTSNPN; CDR2 reads SVGIG (reference sequence). The CDR3 has 14 residues.

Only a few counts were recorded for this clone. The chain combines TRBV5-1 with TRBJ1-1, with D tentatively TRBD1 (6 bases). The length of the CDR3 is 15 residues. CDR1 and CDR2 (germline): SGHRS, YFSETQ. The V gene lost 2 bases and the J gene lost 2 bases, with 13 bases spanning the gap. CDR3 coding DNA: TGCGCCAGCAGCTTCGACAGGTTTGGTAACACTGAAGCTTTCTTT. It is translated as CASSFDRFGNTEAFF.

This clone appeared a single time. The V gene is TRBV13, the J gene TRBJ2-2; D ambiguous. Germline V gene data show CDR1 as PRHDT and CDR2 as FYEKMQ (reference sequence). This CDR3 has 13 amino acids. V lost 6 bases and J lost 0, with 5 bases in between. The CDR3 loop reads CASRYTNTGELFF. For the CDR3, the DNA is TGTGCCAGCAGATATACGAACACCGGGGAGCTGTTTTTT.

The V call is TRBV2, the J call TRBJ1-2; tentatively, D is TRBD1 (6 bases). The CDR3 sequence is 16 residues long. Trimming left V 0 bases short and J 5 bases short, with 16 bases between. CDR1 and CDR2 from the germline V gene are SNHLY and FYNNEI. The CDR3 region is CASSEAETGDRYGYTF. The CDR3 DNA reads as TGTGCCAGCAGTGAAGCCGAGACAGGTGATCGGTATGGCTACACCTTC.

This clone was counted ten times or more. This chain's CDR3 is CASSLGTSQDQPQHF. Here the CDR3 DNA reads TGCGCCAGCAGCTTGGGGACATCCCAGGATCAGCCCCAGCATTTT. This sequence joins TRBV5-1 and TRBJ1-5; D is possibly TRBD1 (5 bases). The germline CDR1 and CDR2 sequences are SGHRS and YFSETQ. The CDR3 is 15 residues long. The germline V and J ends were trimmed by 0 bases and 5 bases, with 12 bases remaining between them. The variable domain in full, with the rest retrieved from reference TRBV5-1 and TRBJ1-5, is KAGVTQTPRYLIKTRGQQVTLSCSPISGHRSVSWYQQTPGQGLQFLFEYFSETQRNKGNFPGRFSGRQFSNSRSEMNVSTLELGDSALYLCASSLGTSQDQPQHFGDGTRLSIL.

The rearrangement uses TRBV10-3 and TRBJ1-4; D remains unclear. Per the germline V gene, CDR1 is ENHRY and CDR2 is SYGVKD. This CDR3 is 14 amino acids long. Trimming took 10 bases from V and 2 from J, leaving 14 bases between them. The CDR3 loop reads CATSTVGTNEKLFF. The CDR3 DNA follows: TGTGCCACCTCAACGGTCGGGACTAATGAAAAACTGTTTTTT.

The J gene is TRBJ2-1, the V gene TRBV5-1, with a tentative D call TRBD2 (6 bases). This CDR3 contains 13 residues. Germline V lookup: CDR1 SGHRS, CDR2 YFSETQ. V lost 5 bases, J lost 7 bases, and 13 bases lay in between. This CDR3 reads CASSTGTLNEQFF. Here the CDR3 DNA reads TGCGCCAGCAGTACCGGGACTTTAAATGAGCAGTTCTTC.

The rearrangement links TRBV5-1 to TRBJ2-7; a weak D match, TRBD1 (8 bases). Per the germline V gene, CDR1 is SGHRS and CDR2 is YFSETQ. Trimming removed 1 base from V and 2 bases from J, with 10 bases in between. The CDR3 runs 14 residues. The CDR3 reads CASSLTGGAYEQYF. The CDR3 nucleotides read TGCGCCAGCAGCTTGACAGGGGGGGCCTACGAGCAGTACTTC.

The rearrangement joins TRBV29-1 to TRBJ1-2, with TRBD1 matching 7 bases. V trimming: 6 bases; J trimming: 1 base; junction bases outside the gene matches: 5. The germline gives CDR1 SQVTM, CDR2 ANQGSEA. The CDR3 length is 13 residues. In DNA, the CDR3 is TGCAGCGTCGGGACAGCCCTTAACTATGGCTACACCTTC. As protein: CSVGTALNYGYTF.

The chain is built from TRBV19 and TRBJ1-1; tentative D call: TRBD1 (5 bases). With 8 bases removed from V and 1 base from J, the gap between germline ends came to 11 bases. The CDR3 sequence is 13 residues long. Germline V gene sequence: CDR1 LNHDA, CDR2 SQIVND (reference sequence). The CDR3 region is CASHSRENTEAFF. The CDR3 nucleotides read TGTGCCAGTCACTCCAGGGAGAACACTGAAGCTTTCTTT.

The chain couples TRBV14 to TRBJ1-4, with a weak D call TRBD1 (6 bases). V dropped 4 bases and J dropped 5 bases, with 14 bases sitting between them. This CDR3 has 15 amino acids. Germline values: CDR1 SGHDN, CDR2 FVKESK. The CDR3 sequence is CASSPLGGYNEKLFF. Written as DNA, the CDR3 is TGTGCCAGCAGCCCATTAGGGGGTTACAATGAAAAACTGTTTTTT.

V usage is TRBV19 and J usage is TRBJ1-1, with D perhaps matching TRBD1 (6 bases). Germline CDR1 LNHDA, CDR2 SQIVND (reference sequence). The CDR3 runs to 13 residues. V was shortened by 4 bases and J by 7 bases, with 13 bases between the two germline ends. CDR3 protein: CASSTVPDSEAFF. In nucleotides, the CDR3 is TGTGCCAGTAGTACCGTTCCGGACAGTGAAGCTTTCTTT.

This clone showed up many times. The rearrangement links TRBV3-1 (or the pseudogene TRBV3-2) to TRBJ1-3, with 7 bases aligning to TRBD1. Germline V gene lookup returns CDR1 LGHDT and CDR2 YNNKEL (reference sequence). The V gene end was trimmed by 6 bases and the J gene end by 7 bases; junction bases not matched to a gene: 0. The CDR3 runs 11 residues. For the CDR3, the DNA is TGTGCCAGCAGACAGGGGAACACCATATATTTT. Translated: CASRQGNTIYF.